This T cell receptor (beta chain) was recovered during a study of blood T cell repertoires in COVID-19. Across the whole study: The United States, Italy and Spain supplied acute and convalescent COVID-19 samples.

Source study methods: Amplification of reference gene primers was used by the study to estimate nucleated cell counts. Measured with immunoSEQ multiplex PCR; TCRdb has only the in-frame clones, and not every one. Clone size and the V and J calls come from that table; the DNA yielded D and trimming. The sample holds about 190,000 clones; 75% to 85% are singletons and the top ten take 6% to 8.5%. The J segment lost 6 bases and the V segment lost 0 bases, leaving 7 bases of the junction unmatched. Germline CDR1 reads SGDLS; CDR2 reads YYNGEE. The CDR3 sequence is 15 residues long. The sequencing input was peripheral blood. The TCR comes from a man aged 55 to 70 with acute or convalescent COVID-19. This chain links TRBV9 with TRBJ2-3, with TRBD2 identical over 7 bases. The CDR3 DNA follows: TGTGCCAGCAGCGTAGGTTGGGAGGGAGGCGATACGCAGTATTTT. Its protein is CASSVGWEGGDTQYF.